A single sample gave rise to the 17 T cell receptor beta chains below, sequenced in a study of blood T cell repertoires in COVID-19. The table came from immunoSEQ multiplex PCR; TCRdb's copy has only in-frame clones and leaves some out. The data contain about 150,000 clones, over 70% of them singletons. The sample taken for sequencing was peripheral blood. These TCRs come from a man at least 80 years old with acute or convalescent COVID-19.

The chain joins TRBV2 to TRBJ2-7, with 10 positions matching TRBD2. This CDR3 spans 16 amino acids. The ends lost 1 base at V and 5 bases at J; junction bases unmatched: 8. Germline assignment: CDR1 SNHLY and CDR2 FYNNEI. CDR3 nucleotide sequence: TGTGCCAGCAGTGAAGGTAGGGCTAGCGGGAGTAACGAGCAGTACTTC. Protein: CASSEGRASGSNEQYF.

This sequence joins TRBV25-1 and TRBJ2-7; 7 nucleotides line up with TRBD1. J lost 6 bases, V lost 2 bases, and 4 bases had no gene match. This CDR3 has 13 amino acids. Germline V gene data show CDR1 as MGHDK and CDR2 as SYGVNS. The CDR3 sequence: CASSERQGREQYF. CDR3 DNA: TGTGCCAGCAGTGAACGACAGGGTCGCGAGCAGTACTTC.

This clone has only a few counts. The chain couples TRBV27 to TRBJ1-2; D is possibly TRBD1 (5 bases). With 4 bases removed from V and 4 bases from J, the gap between germline ends came to 16 bases. Germline V gene sequence: CDR1 MNHEY, CDR2 SMNVEV (reference sequence). The CDR3 has 15 residues. CDR3 DNA sequence: TGTGCCAGCAGTTCTACGGGGGGTAGAAGCTATGGCTACACCTTC. As protein: CASSSTGGRSYGYTF.

The rearrangement uses TRBV7-9 and TRBJ2-5; D is perhaps TRBD1 (5 bases). The CDR3 totals 14 residues. The V and J ends lost 3 bases and 5 bases respectively, with 13 bases between them. Germline assignment: CDR1 SEHNR and CDR2 FQNEAQ (reference sequence). The CDR3 here is CASSFAGPRETQYF. The DNA for the CDR3 is TGTGCCAGCAGCTTTGCAGGGCCAAGGGAGACCCAGTACTTC.

This clone was detected only once. The J gene is TRBJ1-1, the V gene TRBV14; D is perhaps TRBD1 (6 bases). The ends were cut back, 3 bases at V and 4 bases at J, with 18 bases in the middle. The CDR3 runs 16 residues. Germline V lookup: CDR1 SGHDN, CDR2 FVKESK. CDR3 sequence (DNA): TGTGCCAGCAGCCAGTTTTCCGGGACACAAGGCACTGAAGCTTTCTTT. Protein: CASSQFSGTQGTEAFF.

The gene calls are TRBV12-3 or TRBV12-4 and TRBJ1-6; D ambiguous. The germline V and J ends were trimmed by 3 bases and 9 bases, with 6 bases remaining between them. The CDR3 sequence is 12 residues long. The CDR3 DNA reads TGTGCCAGCAGTTTTGAGGGTTCACCCCTCCACTTT. Translated: CASSFEGSPLHF.

V gene TRBV3-1 (or the pseudogene TRBV3-2) combines with J gene TRBJ1-6; D is unresolved. Germline CDR1 LGHDT, CDR2 YNNKEL (reference sequence). V lost 1 base to trimming and J lost 2 bases, with 6 bases between them. The CDR3 loop spans 15 amino acids. CDR3 nucleotides: TGTGCCAGCAGCCAAGGGGAGACCTATAATTCACCCCTCCACTTT. Translated: CASSQGETYNSPLHF.

This clone was detected a few times. The J gene is TRBJ1-6, the V gene TRBV6-1, with 7 nucleotides matching TRBD1. Per the germline V gene, CDR1 is MNHNS and CDR2 is SASEGT. Trimming at V came to 3 bases and at J to 1 base, leaving 9 bases not matched to a gene. This CDR3 is built from 18 residues. CDR3 nucleotide sequence: TGTGCCAGCAGTGAGGGATGGACAGGACCTTCCTATAATTCACCCCTCCACTTT. Its translation: CASSEGWTGPSYNSPLHF.

The chain links TRBV7-8 to TRBJ2-5; D is ambiguous. V gave up 1 base and J gave up 10 bases, with 10 bases separating them. This CDR3 is built from 12 residues. Germline CDR1 reads SGHVS; CDR2 reads FQNEAQ. The CDR3 sequence is CASSLEVVSQYF. The CDR3 DNA reads TGTGCCAGCAGCTTAGAAGTGGTGAGCCAGTACTTC. The whole variable domain, filled in from reference TRBV7-8 and TRBJ2-5, reads GAGVSQSPRYKVAKRGQDVALRCDPISGHVSLFWYQQALGQGPEFLTYFQNEAQLDKSGLPSDRFFAERPEGSVSTLKIQRTQQEDSAVYLCASSLEVVSQYFGPGTRLLVL.

The chain combines TRBV19 with TRBJ2-7, with 8 bases matching TRBD1. In germline, CDR1 is LNHDA, CDR2 SQIVND (reference sequence). The CDR3 runs 14 residues. The junction had 6 bases not matched to a gene; V was cut back by 5 bases and J by 3 bases. CDR3 sequence: CASSARQGNYEQYF. CDR3 bases: TGTGCCAGTAGTGCGAGACAGGGGAACTACGAGCAGTACTTC.

CDR3 nucleotide sequence: TGTGCCAGCACCCCTTTCCAGGGCGGACCCGGGGAGCTGTTTTTT. Encoded protein: CASTPFQGGPGELFF. J is TRBJ2-2 and V is TRBV28; D possibly corresponds to TRBD1 (5 bases). V was shortened by 7 bases and J by 6 bases, with 18 bases between the two germline ends. The CDR3 covers 15 residues. Germline V gene lookup returns CDR1 MDHEN and CDR2 SYDVKM.

The genes are TRBV2 and TRBJ1-2, with D tentatively TRBD1 (6 bases). The germline V and J ends were trimmed by 8 bases and 3 bases, with 10 bases remaining between them. Germline assignment: CDR1 SNHLY and CDR2 FYNNEI. This CDR3 spans 12 amino acids. This CDR3 reads CASGGAHYGYTF. CDR3 DNA sequence: TGTGCCAGCGGGGGGGCCCACTATGGCTACACCTTC. Drawing the rest from reference TRBV2 and TRBJ1-2, the complete variable domain is EPEVTQTPSHQVTQMGQEVILRCVPISNHLYFYWYRQILGQKVEFLVSFYNNEISEKSEIFDDQFSVERPDGSNFTLKIRSTKLEDSAMYFCASGGAHYGYTFGSGTRLTVV.

V usage is TRBV6-6 and J usage is TRBJ2-1, with TRBD2 matching 13 bases. The CDR3 runs 14 residues. Trimming removed 6 bases from V and 8 bases from J; junction bases left unmatched: 4. Germline V gene lookup returns CDR1 MNHNY and CDR2 SVGAGI (reference sequence). CDR3 sequence reads: CASRLAGGFDEQFF. In nucleotides, the CDR3 is TGTGCCAGCAGACTAGCGGGGGGGTTCGATGAGCAGTTCTTC.

The sample holds one count of this clone. This chain joins TRBV5-5 and TRBJ2-2; no reliable D call. V was pared by 0 bases and J by 2 bases, with 5 bases between. The CDR3 runs to 14 residues. Germline V gene lookup returns CDR1 SGHKS and CDR2 YYEKEE (reference sequence). In DNA form, the CDR3 reads TGTGCCAGCAGCTTGGGCGGAAACACCGGGGAGCTGTTTTTT. The encoded protein is CASSLGGNTGELFF.

The gene calls are TRBV19 and TRBJ2-1, with 12 bases identical to TRBD1. Looked up from germline, CDR1 is LNHDA and CDR2 is SQIVND (reference sequence). Losses at the gene ends were 3 bases for V and 8 bases for J; bases not matched to a gene: 8. This CDR3 has 16 amino acids. This CDR3 is CASSIGDRGRVYEQFF. In DNA form, the CDR3 reads TGTGCCAGTAGTATTGGGGACAGGGGGCGCGTCTATGAGCAGTTCTTC.

The chain links TRBV9 to TRBJ1-5; 7 bases fit TRBD1. Germline V lookup: CDR1 SGDLS, CDR2 YYNGEE. The V gene end was trimmed by 5 bases and the J gene end by 2 bases; junction bases not matched to a gene: 19. The CDR3 spans 19 residues. CDR3 amino acids: CASRTSETGIGFGNQPQHF. The CDR3 region has the DNA TGTGCCAGCAGAACTTCCGAGACAGGGATAGGTTTCGGCAATCAGCCCCAGCATTTT. The full variable domain, in which reference TRBV9 and TRBJ1-5 provide the parts outside the CDR3, is DSGVTQTPKHLITATGQRVTLRCSPRSGDLSVYWYQQSLDQGLQFLIQYYNGEERAKGNILERFSAQQFPDLHSELNLSSLELGDSALYFCASRTSETGIGFGNQPQHFGDGTRLSIL.

The chain has TRBV19 and TRBJ2-7; 9 bases are shared with TRBD1. Germline trimming cut 3 bases from V and 5 bases from J; bases unmatched to any gene: 8. Germline CDR1 and CDR2: LNHDA and SQIVND (reference sequence). The CDR3 length is 15 residues. The CDR3 nucleotides are TGTGCCAGTAGTATCTCCGGGACAGGGAGGGACGAGCAGTACTTC. Translated: CASSISGTGRDEQYF.